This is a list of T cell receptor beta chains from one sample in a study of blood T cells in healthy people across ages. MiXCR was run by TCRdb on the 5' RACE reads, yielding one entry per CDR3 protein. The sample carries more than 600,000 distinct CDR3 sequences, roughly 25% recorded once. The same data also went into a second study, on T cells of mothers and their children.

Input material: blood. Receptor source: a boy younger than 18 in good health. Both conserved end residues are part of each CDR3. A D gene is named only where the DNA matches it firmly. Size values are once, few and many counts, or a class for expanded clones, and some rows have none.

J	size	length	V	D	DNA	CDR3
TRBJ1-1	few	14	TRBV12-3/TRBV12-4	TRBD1	TGTGCCAGCAGTTTAACAGGGGGGGGCACTGAAGCTTTCTTT	CASSLTGGGTEAFF
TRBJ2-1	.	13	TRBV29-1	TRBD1	TGCAGCGCTAGGACAGGGAAAAGAAATGAGCAGTTCTTC	CSARTGKRNEQFF
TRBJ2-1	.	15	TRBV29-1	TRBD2	TGCAGCGTTGGGGGTCACGGGGGGTCCTATAATGAGCAGTTCTTC	CSVGGHGGSYNEQFF
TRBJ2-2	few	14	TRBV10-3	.	TGTGCCGTAGACCGACGGGGCGGCACCGGGGAGCTGTTTTTT	CAVDRRGGTGELFF
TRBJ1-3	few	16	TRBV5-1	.	TGCGCCAGCAGCCCTGGAGGAGGAGACTCTGGAAACGCCATATATTTT	CASSPGGGDSGNAIYF
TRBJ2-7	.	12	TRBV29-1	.	TGCAGCGTTAAGGACAACTCCTACGAGCAGTACTTC	CSVKDNSYEQYF
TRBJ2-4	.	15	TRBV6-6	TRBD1	TGTGCCAGCACCGACAGGGTTTCGGCCAAAAACATTCAGTACTTC	CASTDRVSAKNIQYF
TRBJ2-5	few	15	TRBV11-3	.	TGTGCCAGCAGCCAATGGCCCCGGACGGGGGAGACCCAGTACTTC	CASSQWPRTGETQYF
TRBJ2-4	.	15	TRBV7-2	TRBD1	TGTGCCAGCAGCTTAGACCGGGACAGGCTAAACATTCAGTACTTC	CASSLDRDRLNIQYF
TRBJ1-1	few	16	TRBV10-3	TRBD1	TGTGCCATCAGGGGGACAGGGGGGACACCAAACACTGAAGCTTTCTTT	CAIRGTGGTPNTEAFF
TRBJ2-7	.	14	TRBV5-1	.	TGCGCCAGCAGCTTGGATACGGCGTCGGTCGAGCAGTACTTC	CASSLDTASVEQYF
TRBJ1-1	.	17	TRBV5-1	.	TGCGCCAGCAGCTTGTCAACCCCAGCCTCCATGAACACTGAAGCTTTCTTT	CASSLSTPASMNTEAFF
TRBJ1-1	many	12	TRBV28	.	TGTGCCAGCAGTTTAGATGGCACTGAAGCTTTCTTT	CASSLDGTEAFF
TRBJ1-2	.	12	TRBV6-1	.	TGTGCCAGCAGTCGGTTCCTTGGGGGCTACACCTTC	CASSRFLGGYTF
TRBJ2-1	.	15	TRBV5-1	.	TGCGCCAGCAGCTTGGCCTCGGCGGGGACGGGTGAGCAGTTCTTC	CASSLASAGTGEQFF
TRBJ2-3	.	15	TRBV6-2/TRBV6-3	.	TGTGCCAGCAGTTACTATCAGGGGCGGACAGATACGCAGTATTTT	CASSYYQGRTDTQYF